The 10 T cell receptor beta chains reported below all come from one sample, sequenced in a study of post-analysis software for immune sequencing data. Whole-study findings and limits: When patients were compared with controls, about five TRBV segments were more frequent, TRBV5-6, TRBV5-1 and TRBV20-1 among them.

These receptors have no identified antigens. cDNA libraries for TCR beta contained unique molecular identifiers. MiXCR was run by TCRdb on the PCR reads, yielding one entry per CDR3 protein. The table lists about 430,000 distinct CDR3 sequences, approximately 37% of them singletons. Sequenced input: blood. The receptors were gathered from a girl aged 2 to 9 with multiple sclerosis.

The rearrangement uses TRBV5-5 and TRBJ2-7, with a weak D call TRBD2 (6 bases). Germline-derived CDR1 and CDR2 are SGHKS and YYEKEE (reference sequence). This CDR3 has 14 residues. V was shortened by 3 bases and J by 1 base, with 11 bases between the two germline ends. The CDR3 region is CASSWGLPSYEQYF. The CDR3 nucleotides are TGTGCCAGCAGCTGGGGACTGCCTTCCTACGAGCAGTACTTC.

The V and J genes are TRBV2 and TRBJ1-5; D ambiguous. The germline gives CDR1 SNHLY, CDR2 FYNNEI. CDR3 length equals 15 residues. Between the trimmed V and J ends, which lost 7 bases and 2 bases, there was a span of 15 bases. The CDR3 loop reads CASKLKEDGNQPQHF. Written as DNA, the CDR3 is TGTGCCAGCAAGTTGAAGGAGGACGGCAATCAGCCCCAGCATTTT.

V and J are TRBV28 and TRBJ2-1, with D possibly TRBD1 on 6 matching bases. In germline, CDR1 is MDHEN, CDR2 SYDVKM. The V and J ends lost 10 bases and 10 bases respectively, with 29 bases between them. This CDR3 is 16 amino acids long. Here the CDR3 reads CATIGGTGKSPYEQFF. The CDR3, as DNA: TGTGCCACCATTGGCGGAACAGGGAAAAGTCCGTACGAGCAGTTCTTC.

The genes are TRBV7-2 and TRBJ2-5; maybe TRBD2 (5 bases). The tail of the sequence fits TRBJ2-7 better, so the J call may be wrong. CDR3 length: 17 amino acids. Per the germline V gene, CDR1 is SGHTA and CDR2 is FQGNSA. In DNA form, the CDR3 reads TGTGCCAGCAGCTTAGCTCTGTTCCCCAGGAGGTTTGACGAGCAGTACTTC. Translation gives CASSLALFPRRFDEQYF.

This clonotype has a handful of counts. The rearrangement joins TRBV4-1 to TRBJ2-5; 8 bases line up with TRBD2. V lost 0 bases, J lost 2 bases, and 2 bases stayed unmatched. In germline, CDR1 is MGHRA, CDR2 YSYEKL. This CDR3 has 15 amino acids. For the CDR3, the DNA is TGCGCCAGCAGCCAAGATCGGGGGGGACAAGAGACCCAGTACTTC. Protein: CASSQDRGGQETQYF.

The chain combines TRBV5-5 with TRBJ2-5; 10 nucleotides match TRBD1. The J call may be incorrect, as the DNA end agrees better with TRBJ2-7. The germline CDR1 and CDR2 sequences are SGHKS and YYEKEE (reference sequence). This CDR3 has 16 amino acids. CDR3 amino acids: CASSYSRDRGIYEQYF. The DNA of the CDR3 is TGTGCCAGCAGCTACTCCCGGGACAGGGGAATCTACGAGCAGTACTTC.

The J gene is TRBJ1-2, the V gene TRBV20-1; D not certain. CDR3 length equals 12 residues. The ends were cut back, 3 bases at V and 2 bases at J, with 7 bases in the middle. CDR1 DFQATT and CDR2 SNEGSKA come from the germline V gene (reference sequence). The CDR3 DNA reads TGCAGTGCTAGTGTGGGGAACTATGGCTACACCTTC. Translation gives CSASVGNYGYTF.

V usage is TRBV30 and J usage is TRBJ2-5, with 8 bases that match TRBD2. Germline assignment: CDR1 GTSNPN and CDR2 SVGIG (reference sequence). The CDR3 length is 14 residues. With 3 bases clipped from V and 6 bases from J, the junction kept 9 bases outside the gene matches. DNA for the CDR3: TGTGCCTGGAGCGGGGGGGGGCCTGCGAAGACCCAGTACTTC. Translation gives CAWSGGGPAKTQYF.

The chain combines TRBV18 with TRBJ2-1; D call uncertain. Germline-derived CDR1 and CDR2 are KGHSH and LQKENI. Trimming took 6 bases from V and 8 from J, leaving 8 bases between them. The CDR3 has 11 amino acids. The CDR3 sequence is CASSERDEQFF. The CDR3 DNA reads as TGTGCCAGCTCGGAACGGGATGAGCAGTTCTTC.

This clonotype has only a few counts. The rearrangement joins TRBV6-1 to TRBJ1-2; TRBD1 is a possible D gene (5 bases). V lost 9 bases and J lost 1, with 18 bases in between. This CDR3 region has 15 residues. The V gene's germline CDR1 is MNHNS and CDR2 SASEGT. The CDR3 DNA reads as TGTGCCAGTAGTAAACCGGGACGGGATAACTATGGCTACACCTTC. It codes for CASSKPGRDNYGYTF.